This T cell receptor (beta chain) was retrieved from a study of T cell changes during pregnancy in multiple sclerosis. Repertoires were generated with immunoSEQ multiplex PCR, while TCRdb's copy carries only in-frame clones and drops some. This table holds approximately 100,000 clones, approximately 92% found once. Germline CDR1 is MNHEY and CDR2 is SVGAGI. The CDR3 extends over 13 amino acids. Trimming removed 3 bases from V and 5 bases from J, with 10 bases in between. Source: peripheral blood, taken in the second trimester of pregnancy. This sequence originates from a female donor with multiple sclerosis, enrolled in a pregnancy study. This chain links TRBV6-5 with TRBJ1-1; unclear D gene. CDR3 protein: CASSYGRATEAFF. CDR3 nucleotides: TGTGCCAGCAGTTATGGTCGAGCTACTGAAGCTTTCTTT.